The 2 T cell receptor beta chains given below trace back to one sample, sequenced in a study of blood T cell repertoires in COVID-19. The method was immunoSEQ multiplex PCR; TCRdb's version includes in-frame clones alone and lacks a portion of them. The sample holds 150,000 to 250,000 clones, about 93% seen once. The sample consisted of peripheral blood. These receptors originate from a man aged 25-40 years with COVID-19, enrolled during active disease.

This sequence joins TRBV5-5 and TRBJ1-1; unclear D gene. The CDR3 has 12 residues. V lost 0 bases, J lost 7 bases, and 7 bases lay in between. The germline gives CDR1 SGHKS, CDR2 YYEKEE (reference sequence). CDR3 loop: CASSLVGGEAFF. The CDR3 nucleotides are TGTGCCAGCAGCTTGGTTGGCGGTGAAGCTTTCTTT.

The CDR3 nucleotides are TGTGCCAGCAGCTTAGTGAGTAGGGGCGCTGAAGCTTTCTTT. As protein: CASSLVSRGAEAFF. The V and J genes are TRBV7-2 and TRBJ1-1, with a possible D match to TRBD1 (5 bases). CDR3 length: 14 amino acids. CDR1 SGHTA and CDR2 FQGNSA come from the germline V gene. The germline V and J ends were trimmed by 1 base and 6 bases, with 12 bases remaining between them. The variable domain in full, with the rest retrieved from reference TRBV7-2 and TRBJ1-1, is GAGVSQSPSNKVTEKGKDVELRCDPISGHTALYWYRQSLGQGLEFLIYFQGNSAPDKSGLPSDRFSAERTGGSVSTLTIQRTQQEDSAVYLCASSLVSRGAEAFFGQGTRLTVV.